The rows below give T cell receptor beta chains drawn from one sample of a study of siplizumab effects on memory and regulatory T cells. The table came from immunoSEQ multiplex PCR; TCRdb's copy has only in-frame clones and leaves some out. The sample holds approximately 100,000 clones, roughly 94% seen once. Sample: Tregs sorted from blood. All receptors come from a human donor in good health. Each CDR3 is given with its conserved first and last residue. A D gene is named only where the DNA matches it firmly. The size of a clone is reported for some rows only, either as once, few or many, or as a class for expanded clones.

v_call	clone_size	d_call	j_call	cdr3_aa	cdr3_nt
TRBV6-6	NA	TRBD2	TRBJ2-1	CASRSASGSYNEQFF	TGTGCCAGCAGATCAGCTAGCGGGAGTTACAATGAGCAGTTCTTC
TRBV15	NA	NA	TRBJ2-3	CATSRATARRDTQYF	TGTGCCACCAGCAGGGCGACAGCGAGAAGAGATACGCAGTATTTT
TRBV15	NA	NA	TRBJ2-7	CATSSSYRVLSSYEQYF	TGTGCCACCAGCAGTTCCTACAGGGTTTTGTCTTCCTACGAGCAGTACTTC
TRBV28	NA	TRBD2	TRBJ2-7	CASTNPGTSGSSYEQYF	TGTGCCAGCACTAACCCCGGGACTAGCGGGAGTTCCTACGAGCAGTACTTC
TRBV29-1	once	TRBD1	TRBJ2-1	CSARQGPYNEQFF	TGCAGCGCCCGACAGGGCCCCTACAATGAGCAGTTCTTC
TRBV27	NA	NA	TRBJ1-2	CASSLGWNYGYTF	TGTGCCAGCAGTTTGGGGTGGAACTATGGCTACACCTTC
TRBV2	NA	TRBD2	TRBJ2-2	CASSPLGLAGGPNGELFF	TGTGCCAGCAGCCCATTGGGACTAGCGGGAGGGCCAAACGGGGAGCTGTTTTTT
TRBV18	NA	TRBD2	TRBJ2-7	CASSTSGSYEQYF	TGTGCCAGCTCGACTAGCGGGAGTTACGAGCAGTACTTC
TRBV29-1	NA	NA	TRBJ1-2	CSVVPGPYYGYTF	TGCAGCGTTGTCCCGGGGCCATACTATGGCTACACCTTC
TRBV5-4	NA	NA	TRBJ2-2	CASSRDLWIRTNTGELFF	TGTGCCAGCAGCCGCGACCTATGGATCCGCACGAACACCGGGGAGCTGTTTTTT
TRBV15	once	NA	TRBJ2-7	CATSRDNYEQYF	TGTGCCACCAGCAGAGATAACTACGAGCAGTACTTC
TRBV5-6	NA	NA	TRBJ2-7	CASSTRWGPPGPYEQYF	TGTGCCAGCAGTACCCGGTGGGGGCCGCCGGGGCCCTACGAGCAGTACTTC
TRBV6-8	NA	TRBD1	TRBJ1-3	CASSNGQGSGNTIYF	TGTGCCAGCAGTAACGGACAGGGCTCTGGAAACACCATATATTTT
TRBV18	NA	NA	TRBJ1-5	CASSQGNSNQPQHF	TGTGCCAGCTCACAGGGGAATAGCAATCAGCCCCAGCATTTT
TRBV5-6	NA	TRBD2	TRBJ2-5	CASSLAGRGFETQYF	TGTGCCAGTAGCCTGGCGGGGAGGGGTTTTGAGACCCAGTACTTC
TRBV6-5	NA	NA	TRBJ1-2	CASSTSTGGYGYTF	NA
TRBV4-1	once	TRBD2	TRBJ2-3	CASSRTGTSGSTDTQYF	TGCGCCAGCAGCAGAACCGGGACTAGCGGTAGCACAGATACGCAGTATTTT
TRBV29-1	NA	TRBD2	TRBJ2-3	CSVEAGGTDTQYF	TGCAGCGTCGAAGCGGGGGGCACAGATACGCAGTATTTT
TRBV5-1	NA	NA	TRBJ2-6	CATAGEPGANVLTF	TGCGCCACCGCCGGGGAGCCTGGGGCCAACGTCCTGACTTTC
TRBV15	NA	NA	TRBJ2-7	CATSRGGVSYEQYF	TGTGCCACCAGCAGAGGGGGGGTTTCCTACGAGCAGTACTTC
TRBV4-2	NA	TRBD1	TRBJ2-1	CASSQVAWTGAVTPPYNEQFF	TGTGCCAGCAGCCAAGTTGCGTGGACAGGGGCCGTAACCCCCCCCTACAATGAGCAGTTCTTC
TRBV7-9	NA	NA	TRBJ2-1	CASSSRDKGVDEQFF	TGTGCCAGCAGCTCTCGGGACAAGGGGGTCGATGAGCAGTTCTTC